These 22 T cell receptor beta chains share one sample of origin, sequenced in a study of neurological immune-mediated disorders. TCRdb re-derived calls from the 5' RACE reads in MiXCR, one entry per CDR3 protein. The sample holds some 77,000 distinct CDR3 sequences; roughly an eighth are singletons and the top ten take around 4.6%. The time point is: longitudinal time-point 1 (baseline). The specimen was PBMCs. These TCRs come from a female donor with HTLV-1-associated myelopathy (HAM/TSP).

This clonotype was counted many times. The chain couples TRBV28 to TRBJ2-2; maybe TRBD1 (5 bases). Trimming took 5 bases from V and 4 from J, leaving 14 bases between them. Per germline, CDR1 MDHEN and CDR2 SYDVKM. This CDR3 contains 15 residues. DNA for the CDR3: TGTGCCAGCAGTCTCGTGGGGCTGGGCACCGGGGAGCTGTTTTTT. Translated: CASSLVGLGTGELFF.

This clonotype was observed at least ten times. The V gene is TRBV10-3, the J gene TRBJ1-2; TRBD1 is a possible D gene (6 bases). Germline values: CDR1 ENHRY, CDR2 SYGVKD. The length of the CDR3 is 11 residues. The germline V and J ends were trimmed by 8 bases and 4 bases, with 8 bases remaining between them. CDR3 DNA sequence: TGTGCCATCGGGACAATCTATGGCTACACCTTC. Its translation: CAIGTIYGYTF.

This clonotype was counted at least ten times. The chain is built from TRBV11-2 and TRBJ2-1; 7 bases map to TRBD1. V shed 0 bases and J 3 bases; nucleotides not matched to a gene: 8. Germline CDR1 and CDR2: SGHAT and FQNNGV. CDR3 length equals 17 residues. The DNA for the CDR3 is TGTGCCAGCAGCTTAGATATGTATCGGGACAGCTACAATGAGCAGTTCTTC. Translation: CASSLDMYRDSYNEQFF.

This clonotype was observed many times. The genes are TRBV5-1 and TRBJ1-2; 9 bases are shared with TRBD1. The V gene end was trimmed by 4 bases and the J gene end by 6 bases; junction bases not matched to a gene: 4. This CDR3 region has 13 residues. Germline lookup yields CDR1 SGHRS and CDR2 YFSETQ. CDR3 amino acids: CASSSGTGNGYTF. CDR3 coding DNA: TGCGCCAGCAGCAGCGGGACAGGGAATGGCTACACCTTC.

Ten or more counts support this clonotype. The chain recombines TRBV12-3 or TRBV12-4 with TRBJ1-4, with 9 bases aligning to TRBD1. The CDR3 runs to 15 residues. Germline trimming cut 5 bases from V and 5 bases from J; bases unmatched to any gene: 6. CDR3 residues: CASSPGDRANEKLFF. In DNA, the CDR3 is TGTGCCAGCAGTCCGGGGGACAGGGCCAATGAAAAACTGTTTTTT.

To note about this clonotype: A clone one base away is much larger, so this may be a read error. V and J are TRBV7-9 and TRBJ2-3, with 7 bases lining up with TRBD1. The V and J ends lost 6 bases and 4 bases, in that order; junction bases with no gene match: 4. CDR1 and CDR2 from the germline V gene are SEHNR and FQNEAQ (reference sequence). The CDR3 covers 13 residues. CDR3 sequence: CASRSRGPDTQYF. In DNA, the CDR3 is TGTGCCAGCAGATCTAGGGGGCCAGATACGCAGTATTTT.

The rearrangement uses TRBV11-2 and TRBJ2-5; 10 nucleotides align to TRBD2. The junction had 2 bases not matched to a gene; V was cut back by 0 bases and J by 4 bases. Germline lookup yields CDR1 SGHAT and CDR2 FQNNGV. CDR3 length: 15 amino acids. CDR3 sequence: CASSLELAGTETQYF. The CDR3 nucleotides read TGTGCCAGCAGCTTAGAACTAGCGGGGACAGAGACCCAGTACTTC.

This clonotype was recorded at least ten times. CDR3 sequence: CASSLRFSEVNEQFF. The CDR3 region has the DNA TGTGCCAGCAGCCTCCGGTTTAGCGAAGTCAATGAGCAGTTCTTC. The chain joins TRBV7-2 to TRBJ2-1; weak D call: TRBD2 (5 bases). The V gene's germline CDR1 is SGHTA and CDR2 FQGNSA. There are 15 residues in the CDR3. Between the trimmed V and J ends, which lost 5 bases and 6 bases, there was a span of 17 bases.

At least ten counts were recorded for this clonotype. The rearrangement joins TRBV14 to TRBJ1-5; D may be TRBD1 (6 bases). The CDR3 runs 13 residues. Germline CDR1 SGHDN, CDR2 FVKESK. V was clipped by 0 bases and J by 6 bases, with 6 bases between them. The CDR3 protein is CASSQEGAQPQHF. CDR3 sequence (DNA): TGTGCCAGCAGCCAAGAGGGGGCTCAGCCCCAGCATTTT.

A word on this clonotype: The limits of the CDR3 on the DNA are not certain, so only TCRdb's listed CDR3 is given. This rearrangement joins TRBV7-2 to TRBJ2-2; TRBD1 reflects the table's D call only, with no check against the DNA. Inclusive of both ends, the CDR3 amounts to 22 amino acids. The V gene's germline CDR1 is SGHTA and CDR2 FQGNSA. This CDR3 reads CASSFYICSALERTGKDGELFF.

Many counts were recorded for this clonotype. This chain uses TRBV3-1 with TRBJ2-4; D remains ambiguous. The CDR3 loop spans 13 amino acids. Between the trimmed V and J ends, which lost 1 base and 9 bases, there was a span of 10 bases. Germline V gives CDR1 LGHDT, CDR2 YNNKEL (reference sequence). DNA of the CDR3: TGTGCCAGCAGCCAAGTGGCGTCCGGCATTCAGTACTTC. This gives the protein CASSQVASGIQYF.

This clonotype has at least ten counts. The chain recombines TRBV12-3 or TRBV12-4 with TRBJ2-2; perhaps TRBD1 as D (5 bases). Trimming left V 2 bases short and J 4 bases short, with 8 bases between. This CDR3 contains 14 residues. CDR3 residues: CASSLSRVTGELFF. CDR3 in DNA: TGTGCCAGCAGTTTATCCAGGGTCACCGGGGAGCTGTTTTTT.

This clonotype was picked up many times. V gene TRBV4-2 combines with J gene TRBJ2-7, with 11 bases lining up with TRBD2. The CDR3 contains 15 residues. Germline CDR1 LGHNA, CDR2 YNFKEQ. V was clipped by 3 bases and J by 3 bases; unmatched bases: 4. In DNA, the CDR3 is TGTGCCAGCAGCCAGCCTAGCGGGGGGCGCTACGAGCAGTACTTC. Translation: CASSQPSGGRYEQYF.

This clonotype occurred many times. V is TRBV6-5 and J is TRBJ2-7; a weak D match, TRBD2 (5 bases). Looked up from germline, CDR1 is MNHEY and CDR2 is SVGAGI. V lost 6 bases and J 5 bases, leaving 14 bases between the germline ends. The CDR3 spans 13 residues. The CDR3 DNA is TGTGCCAGCAGGACGTCAGGAGGAGACGAGCAGTACTTC. Protein product: CASRTSGGDEQYF.

This clonotype was detected only a few times. V and J are TRBV6-1 and TRBJ1-2; TRBD1 is a possible D gene (6 bases). Deletions cut 6 bases from V and 8 bases from J, with 16 bases between. CDR3 length equals 13 residues. Germline V lookup: CDR1 MNHNS, CDR2 SASEGT. This CDR3 is CASSPTGWDGYTF. CDR3 nucleotides: TGTGCCAGCAGCCCCACAGGGTGGGACGGCTACACCTTC.

This clonotype was seen many times. This chain links TRBV6-5 with TRBJ1-2; a weak D match, TRBD1 (6 bases). Trimming shortened V by 7 bases and J by 4 bases, and 22 bases separated the two germline ends. This CDR3 comprises 16 residues. Per germline, CDR1 MNHEY and CDR2 SVGAGI. This CDR3 is CASTGTQGLSTYGYTF. The CDR3 region has the DNA TGTGCCAGCACCGGAACACAGGGATTGAGCACCTATGGCTACACCTTC.

V and J are TRBV10-3 and TRBJ1-5; no reliable D call. Germline CDR1 and CDR2: ENHRY and SYGVKD. This CDR3 has 14 residues. The germline V and J ends were trimmed by 0 bases and 7 bases, with 10 bases remaining between them. The CDR3 is CAISESKDAQPQHF. CDR3 in DNA: TGTGCCATCAGTGAGTCGAAGGATGCGCAGCCCCAGCATTTT.

Many counts were recorded for this clonotype. V usage is TRBV20-1 and J usage is TRBJ2-7; D possibly matches TRBD1 or TRBD2 (5 bases each). Germline V CDR1 and CDR2: DFQATT, SNEGSKA (reference sequence). The CDR3 runs to 14 residues. V gave up 6 bases and J gave up 0 bases, with 15 bases separating them. Written as DNA, the CDR3 is TGCAGTGCAAAACCGGGGCGGAGCTCCTACGAGCAGTACTTC. This gives the protein CSAKPGRSSYEQYF.

This clonotype was picked up many times. This chain joins TRBV4-1 and TRBJ1-5; 12 nucleotides align to TRBD1. The CDR3 is 18 amino acids. The V gene end was trimmed by 3 bases and the J gene end by 4 bases; junction bases not matched to a gene: 10. CDR1 MGHRA and CDR2 YSYEKL come from the germline V gene. DNA of the CDR3: TGCGCCAGCAGCCAGGGGGACAGGGGGCTGGTGGGTAATCAGCCCCAGCATTTT. Translated, it gives CASSQGDRGLVGNQPQHF.

This clonotype has at least ten counts. The rearrangement links TRBV6-5 to TRBJ2-2; D is ambiguous. This CDR3 spans 17 amino acids. V was shortened by 0 bases and J by 5 bases, with 16 bases between the two germline ends. Looked up from germline, CDR1 is MNHEY and CDR2 is SVGAGI. The CDR3 DNA follows: TGTGCCAGCAGTTACTCGCCGGTCCCCGTCGAAACCGGGGAGCTGTTTTTT. This codes for CASSYSPVPVETGELFF.

This clonotype was found many times. The chain combines TRBV5-5 with TRBJ1-6; D uncertain. Germline values: CDR1 SGHKS, CDR2 YYEKEE (reference sequence). The CDR3 is 14 residues long. V was clipped by 1 base and J by 7 bases, with 9 bases between them. As DNA, the CDR3 is TGTGCCAGCAGCTTGTCAAACGGAAATTCACCCCTCCACTTT. It is translated as CASSLSNGNSPLHF.

At least ten counts were recorded for this clonotype. The chain recombines TRBV7-9 with TRBJ2-1, with 11 bases fitting TRBD2. The length of the CDR3 is 16 residues. Germline CDR1 reads SEHNR; CDR2 reads FQNEAQ (reference sequence). The V gene end was trimmed by 5 bases and the J gene end by 9 bases; junction bases not matched to a gene: 12. CDR3 loop: CASSPPGLAGGGEQFF. CDR3 sequence (DNA): TGTGCCAGCAGCCCCCCGGGGCTAGCGGGGGGCGGTGAGCAGTTCTTC.